This T cell receptor (beta chain) is from a study of spatial heterogeneity in lung cancer. The germline V and J ends were trimmed by 5 bases and 4 bases, with 11 bases remaining between them. Germline V lookup: CDR1 SGHTA, CDR2 FQGTGA. The CDR3 is made up of 14 amino acids. This clonotype was detected many times. TCRdb recomputed calls from the 5' RACE reads with MiXCR, one row per CDR3 protein. This table has 55,000 to 75,000 distinct CDR3 sequences, around 8.9% appearing once. The time point here: blood at routine non-recurrence follow-up after resection. The specimen was PBMCs, collected at follow-up. The origin of this receptor is a female donor with early-stage non-small cell lung cancer. The J gene is TRBJ2-2, the V gene TRBV7-3; D remains ambiguous. The CDR3 reads CASSRSGGTGELFF. The CDR3 nucleotides are TGTGCCAGCAGCCGCAGTGGCGGCACCGGGGAGCTGTTTTTT.